Below, 22 T cell receptor beta chains from the same sample are listed, as sequenced in a study of blood T cell repertoires in COVID-19. Assay: immunoSEQ multiplex PCR; the TCRdb copy retains only in-frame clones and omits some. The sample shows about 98,000 clones, 82% of them seen only once. What was sequenced was peripheral blood. The receptors were sampled from a man aged 70-80 years with active or convalescent COVID-19.

The V and J genes are TRBV18 and TRBJ2-2, with 9 bases matching TRBD1. Unmatched junction bases numbered 9, after V lost 6 bases and J lost 7 bases. This CDR3 contains 15 residues. CDR1 is KGHSH and CDR2 is LQKENI in the germline V gene. The CDR3 coding sequence is TGTGCCAGCTCGGTCGGGACAGGGACGGTCGGGGAGCTGTTTTTT. It is translated as CASSVGTGTVGELFF.

The V call is TRBV29-1, the J call TRBJ1-3; D possibly corresponds to TRBD1 (6 bases). Looked up from germline, CDR1 is SQVTM and CDR2 is ANQGSEA. V lost 7 bases to trimming and J lost 0 bases, with 13 bases between them. CDR3 length: 14 amino acids. The CDR3 sequence: CSAEDSLSGNTIYF. The CDR3 nucleotides read TGCAGCGCTGAGGACAGCCTCTCTGGAAACACCATATATTTT.

The rearrangement uses TRBV9 and TRBJ2-7; a weak D match, TRBD2 (5 bases). The germline V and J ends were trimmed by 3 bases and 4 bases, with 14 bases remaining between them. Looked up from germline, CDR1 is SGDLS and CDR2 is YYNGEE. The CDR3 totals 14 residues. CDR3 protein: CASSDGIKEYEQYF. CDR3 nucleotide sequence: TGTGCCAGCAGCGACGGGATTAAAGAGTACGAGCAGTACTTC.

The chain joins TRBV29-1 to TRBJ2-1, with D maybe TRBD1 (6 bases). This CDR3 is 14 amino acids long. V was pared by 3 bases and J by 3 bases, with 12 bases between. Germline V gene data show CDR1 as SQVTM and CDR2 as ANQGSEA. The CDR3 DNA reads TGCAGCGTTGAGTCGCAGGGGATCTACAATGAGCAGTTCTTC. Protein sequence: CSVESQGIYNEQFF.

The V gene is TRBV7-9, the J gene TRBJ1-2; D gene unclear. CDR3 length: 13 residues. Trimming shortened V by 1 base and J by 8 bases, and 11 bases separated the two germline ends. Germline CDR1 is SEHNR and CDR2 is FQNEAQ (reference sequence). For the CDR3, the DNA is TGTGCCAGCAGCTTAGGCGGATTTTTGGGCTACACCTTC. This sequence encodes CASSLGGFLGYTF.

The gene calls are TRBV12-3 or TRBV12-4 and TRBJ2-7; TRBD1 matches 8 bases. Trimming removed 8 bases from V and 3 bases from J; junction bases left unmatched: 3. This CDR3 contains 12 residues. The CDR3 region is CASSGGGYEQYF. The CDR3 bases are TGTGCCAGCTCAGGGGGCGGCTACGAGCAGTACTTC.

This clone was counted a few times. The chain uses TRBV6-5 and TRBJ2-7; 8 positions match TRBD1. This CDR3 region has 16 residues. The V and J ends lost 0 bases and 1 base, in that order; junction bases with no gene match: 5. The V gene's germline CDR1 is MNHEY and CDR2 SVGAGI. In DNA form, the CDR3 reads TGTGCCAGCAGTTACTCGCGGACAGGGTCATCCTACGAGCAGTACTTC. This codes for CASSYSRTGSSYEQYF.

This clone turned up a few times. V and J are TRBV5-6 and TRBJ2-6, with D tentatively TRBD1 (6 bases). The germline V gene encodes CDR1 SGHDT and CDR2 YYEEEE. This CDR3 contains 17 residues. V lost 7 bases to trimming and J lost 0 bases, with 17 bases between them. The CDR3: CASFRTARLSGANVLTF. The CDR3 DNA reads as TGTGCCAGCTTCCGGACAGCCCGACTCTCTGGGGCCAACGTCCTGACTTTC.

This chain links TRBV5-1 with TRBJ2-7; D is possibly TRBD1 (6 bases). CDR1 SGHRS and CDR2 YFSETQ come from the germline V gene. There are 19 residues in the CDR3. Trimming took off 0 bases at V and 3 bases at J, with 25 bases between the two ends. CDR3 sequence: CASSLAIRGSGQWNYEQYF. CDR3 coding DNA: TGCGCCAGCAGCTTGGCTATTAGGGGTTCCGGACAGTGGAACTACGAGCAGTACTTC.

The J gene is TRBJ2-6, the V gene TRBV19; TRBD1 might be the D (6 bases). This CDR3 spans 19 amino acids. V lost 3 bases and J 3 bases, leaving 21 bases between the germline ends. Germline V CDR1 and CDR2: LNHDA, SQIVND (reference sequence). The CDR3 sequence: CASSMKTGRGARGANVLTF. The CDR3 region has the DNA TGTGCCAGTAGTATGAAGACAGGTCGGGGAGCCCGTGGGGCCAACGTCCTGACTTTC.

In this sample, this clone turned up once. The V call is TRBV20-1, the J call TRBJ2-1; possible D gene TRBD2, 6 bases. The V gene lost 3 bases and the J gene lost 4 bases, with 22 bases spanning the gap. The CDR3 sequence is 17 residues long. Germline lookup yields CDR1 DFQATT and CDR2 SNEGSKA (reference sequence). The CDR3 DNA reads as TGCAGTGCTAGTGCCCTATCGCGGGGCCAAAATTACAATGAGCAGTTCTTC. This gives the protein CSASALSRGQNYNEQFF.

The chain links TRBV5-5 to TRBJ2-3; 11 nucleotides match TRBD2. The J segment lost 2 bases and the V segment lost 0 bases, leaving 11 bases of the junction unmatched. The CDR3 covers 19 residues. Germline values: CDR1 SGHKS, CDR2 YYEKEE (reference sequence). The CDR3, as DNA: TGTGCCAGCAGCTTGGTCCCCTCCCTAGCGGGGGGCTCCACAGATACGCAGTATTTT. Translated: CASSLVPSLAGGSTDTQYF.

This clone showed up just once. The chain combines TRBV3-1 (or the pseudogene TRBV3-2) with TRBJ1-6; no definite D call. The germline V gene has CDR1 LGHDT and CDR2 YNNKEL (reference sequence). V shed 4 bases and J shed 7 bases, with 14 bases lying between them. The CDR3 contains 15 residues. In nucleotides, the CDR3 is TGTGCCAGCAGCCGAGACGGAGTGTGGAATTCACCCCTCCACTTT. Translation: CASSRDGVWNSPLHF.

The chain uses TRBV14 and TRBJ1-6, with 7 positions matching TRBD1. The CDR3 has 15 residues. The J segment lost 7 bases and the V segment lost 10 bases, leaving 13 bases of the junction unmatched. The germline V gene has CDR1 SGHDN and CDR2 FVKESK. CDR3 protein: CATQAMGQTNSPLHF. The CDR3 DNA follows: TGTGCCACTCAAGCTATGGGACAGACAAATTCACCCCTCCACTTT.

This clone has just one count. This chain joins TRBV4-2 and TRBJ1-2; D might be TRBD1 (6 bases). The germline gives CDR1 LGHNA, CDR2 YNFKEQ. This CDR3 has 14 amino acids. V gave up 0 bases and J gave up 7 bases, with 12 bases separating them. CDR3 sequence reads: CASSQDRGAGGYTF. CDR3 bases: TGTGCCAGCAGCCAAGATCGGGGGGCTGGTGGCTACACCTTC.

The J gene is TRBJ1-5, the V gene TRBV20-1; D call uncertain. The CDR3 totals 12 residues. In germline, CDR1 is DFQATT, CDR2 SNEGSKA (reference sequence). V gave up 3 bases and J gave up 1 base, with 4 bases separating them. The CDR3 DNA follows: TGCAGTGCTAGTCTCAGCAATCAGCCCCAGCATTTT. It codes for CSASLSNQPQHF.

V gene TRBV10-2 combines with J gene TRBJ2-1; TRBD2 agrees at 10 bases. This CDR3 has 14 amino acids. Germline CDR1 is WSHSY and CDR2 is SAAADI. V trimming: 6 bases; J trimming: 8 bases; junction bases outside the gene matches: 7. The CDR3 region has the DNA TGCGCCAGCAGGCACAGCGGGGGGGCCGATGAGCAGTTCTTC. It translates to CASRHSGGADEQFF.

The V and J genes are TRBV5-1 and TRBJ2-5; 9 bases line up with TRBD2. V lost 2 bases and J lost 4; bases outside the gene matches: 3. This CDR3 region has 14 residues. CDR1 SGHRS and CDR2 YFSETQ come from the germline V gene. CDR3 loop: CASSLAGGIETQYF. The CDR3 DNA is TGCGCCAGCAGCTTAGCGGGGGGAATAGAGACCCAGTACTTC.

This clone was seen more than once but under ten times. CDR3 protein: CASSSRDRGMNTEAFF. Here the CDR3 DNA reads TGTGCCAGCAGCTCTAGGGACAGGGGTATGAACACTGAAGCTTTCTTT. The chain employs TRBV7-9 and TRBJ1-1, with 10 bases lining up with TRBD1. CDR1 and CDR2 (germline): SEHNR, FQNEAQ (reference sequence). V dropped 4 bases and J dropped 0; count of bases not matched to a gene: 5. The length of the CDR3 is 16 residues.

The V call is TRBV12-5, the J call TRBJ2-5, with D perhaps TRBD2 (6 bases). With 1 base removed from V and 5 bases from J, the gap between germline ends came to 8 bases. Germline values: CDR1 LGHNT, CDR2 FRNRAP. The CDR3 contains 13 residues. CDR3 DNA: TGTGCTAGTGGTTTGGGAGGAGGGGAGACCCAGTACTTC. This codes for CASGLGGGETQYF.

This clone was picked up one time. The chain joins TRBV19 to TRBJ1-3, with TRBD1 as a possible D gene (6 bases). CDR3 size: 15 residues. CDR1 and CDR2 (germline): LNHDA, SQIVND (reference sequence). The V end lost 7 bases, the J end lost 0 bases, and 13 bases lay between the germline ends. CDR3 loop: CASTSQGYSGNTIYF. DNA of the CDR3: TGTGCCAGTACGTCACAGGGCTACTCTGGAAACACCATATATTTT.

This chain joins TRBV2 and TRBJ2-5; perhaps TRBD1 as D (6 bases). Germline V gene sequence: CDR1 SNHLY, CDR2 FYNNEI. CDR3 length: 12 residues. Trimming left V 5 bases short and J 7 bases short, with 11 bases between. The CDR3 is CASSPTGRTQYF. The DNA for the CDR3 is TGTGCCAGCAGTCCGACAGGCAGGACCCAGTACTTC.